This T cell receptor beta chain was sequenced in a study of identical twins. The cDNA had a unique molecular identifier and a template-switch universal primer site. TCRdb re-derived calls from the 5' RACE reads in MiXCR, one entry per CDR3 protein. The sample lists about 700,000 distinct CDR3 sequences, over 8.5% occurring once. Looked up from germline, CDR1 is SGHRS and CDR2 is YFSETQ. Trimming shortened V by 0 bases and J by 0 bases, and 9 bases separated the two germline ends. The CDR3 contains 16 residues. This clonotype was found a few times. In addition, the sample was reused for a study of yellow fever vaccine responses in identical twins.

Source material: PBMCs. The receptor was isolated from a woman aged 18-30 years in good health. The rearrangement joins TRBV5-1 to TRBJ2-2; D ambiguous. CDR3 coding DNA: TGCGCCAGCAGCTTGGCAGGTGATTCGAACACCGGGGAGCTGTTTTTT. This encodes CASSLAGDSNTGELFF.